A selection of T cell receptor beta chains follows, all from one sample in a study of T cells after yellow fever vaccination. A single record per CDR3 protein comes from TCRdb applying MiXCR to the 5' RACE reads. The table has under 300,000 distinct CDR3 sequences, approximately 6.7% seen once. This sample comprised CD4+ T cells sorted from PBMCs, obtained on the day of the yellow fever booster vaccination. These TCRs come from a man in his thirties or forties who received the YFV17D yellow fever vaccine. The conserved cysteine and the conserved F or W are not part of the CDR3 here. Clone sizes are given selectively: once, few, many, or a class where the clone is expanded.

V gene	clone size	CDR3 protein
TRBV27	.	ASNPAPGQELTIY
TRBV6-5	few	ASSLRDSNTEAF
TRBV5-1	few	ASSWGRGNEKLF
TRBV6-1	few	ASSKTGGKRSYEQY
TRBV7-2	many	ASSSNNYEQY
TRBV7-9	many	ASSFSPIAGGLSQQF
TRBV28	.	ASSYYRDGYT
TRBV5-1	many	ASSLAPAGSNEKLF
TRBV7-9	.	ASSPYRAGGANVLT
TRBV15	.	ATSRDRGTYEQY
TRBV7-8	many	ASSPDRGYGYT
TRBV4-2	.	ASSQTGTSGPSYNEQF
TRBV5-4	few	ASSLGAASSTGEQF
TRBV7-2	few	ASSSRVAGTYEQY
TRBV19	few	ASSLTGVQY
TRBV30	many	ARAQGAFGGEQF
TRBV7-7	few	ASSLEAGASYEQY
TRBV5-4	few	ASSLVGDGDTQY
TRBV20-1	few	SASNLAGNTGELF
TRBV10-3	many	AISDPGTSHY
TRBV10-3	few	AIRGGLTAETQY
TRBV7-2	many	ASSPAGGWNEQY
TRBV28	.	ASRTGIGSNYGYT
TRBV7-2	many	ASSSQTSGANVLT
TRBV5-6	.	ASRKGTGRDQPQH
TRBV12-3/TRBV12-4	.	ASSIAGGKETQY
TRBV28	.	ASDRPNQETQY
TRBV7-9	many	ASVGNYGYT
TRBV29-1	many	SVEERLRLGTDTQY
TRBV7-8	.	ASSTLGGSNQPQH
TRBV7-2	few	ASSFALSRGETQY
TRBV6-1	.	ASRGRLRTYEQY
TRBV3-1	few	ASSQGLVAGGGAPNEQF
TRBV6-1	few	ASSKADRIWNTIY
TRBV6-2/TRBV6-3	.	ASSYSIRSMTEAF
TRBV10-3	few	AISAGSNQPQH
TRBV6-2/TRBV6-3	few	ASSGLADYEQY
TRBV7-2	few	ASSLVQASNEQF
TRBV3-1	few	ASSPGTSGRPDNEQF
TRBV7-2	few	ASSLGRGGEQY
TRBV7-8	many	ASSFGLAGNYEQY
TRBV5-4	.	ASSLVGSPHEQY
TRBV7-2	few	ASSPGTSGRGVNTQY
TRBV19	.	ASTSGREGRGNEQF
TRBV7-9	many	ASSPDRGRDEQY
TRBV4-3	.	ASSQELGGRGTDTQY
TRBV20-1	few	SAPTSGRGDTQY
TRBV5-1	few	ASSFRTGHTGELF
TRBV30	.	AWSVQAYGETQY
TRBV5-1	.	ASSLGTGFRSGANVLT
TRBV20-1	few	SALRDSGVGTQY
TRBV7-2	few	ASSPGLDFGQY